One sample yielded the 13 T cell receptor beta chains listed below, sequenced in a study of blood T cell repertoires in COVID-19. Clones were sequenced by immunoSEQ multiplex PCR, and TCRdb holds only the in-frame ones, with some missing. Of about 70,000 clones in the sample, approximately 83% are singletons; the top ten hold 12%. Sequencing was performed on peripheral blood. Receptors originate from a human donor in a cohort sampled during active COVID-19.

The rearrangement uses TRBV5-4 and TRBJ1-1; D is unclear. Trimming pared 4 bases from V and 1 base from J, leaving 14 bases between. The CDR3 has 15 amino acids. In germline, CDR1 is SGHNT, CDR2 YYREEE (reference sequence). In nucleotides, the CDR3 is TGTGCCAGCAGCCTTTGGGCGGCGGGGAACACTGAAGCTTTCTTT. This codes for CASSLWAAGNTEAFF.

This chain connects TRBV12-5 to TRBJ2-2; TRBD2 agrees at 7 bases. This CDR3 spans 16 amino acids. Germline V gene lookup returns CDR1 LGHNT and CDR2 FRNRAP. With V trimmed by 5 bases and J by 6 bases, 12 bases remained unmatched. The CDR3 sequence: CASGPPVGAGAGELFF. The DNA for the CDR3 is TGTGCTAGTGGTCCCCCCGTCGGGGCGGGAGCCGGGGAGCTGTTTTTT.

The genes are TRBV14 and TRBJ2-2; D not resolved. The V end was cut by 6 bases, the J end by 2 bases, with 13 bases between. The CDR3 covers 15 residues. Germline V lookup: CDR1 SGHDN, CDR2 FVKESK. The CDR3 bases are TGTGCCAGCAGTCCCCGGGTCCTCAACACCGGGGAGCTGTTTTTT. This encodes CASSPRVLNTGELFF.

V and J are TRBV30 and TRBJ2-7; tentatively, D is TRBD2 (5 bases). Germline V gene sequence: CDR1 GTSNPN, CDR2 SVGIG (reference sequence). V lost 5 bases and J 3 bases, leaving 14 bases between the germline ends. CDR3 length: 13 amino acids. The CDR3 sequence is CAWSEAEGYEQYF. CDR3 coding DNA: TGTGCCTGGTCGGAGGCGGAAGGCTACGAGCAGTACTTC.

This clone was counted a single time. The gene calls are TRBV2 and TRBJ2-2; 9 nucleotides line up with TRBD1. Losses at the gene ends were 8 bases for V and 1 base for J; bases not matched to a gene: 5. Looked up from germline, CDR1 is SNHLY and CDR2 is FYNNEI. The CDR3 covers 15 residues. The DNA of the CDR3 is TGTGCCAGCGGAGGGACAGGGCGGAACACCGGGGAGCTGTTTTTT. Its translation is CASGGTGRNTGELFF.

This clone was detected a few times. The chain joins TRBV14 to TRBJ2-1; unclear D gene. The germline CDR1 and CDR2 sequences are SGHDN and FVKESK. The CDR3 has 15 amino acids. Trimming pared 4 bases from V and 4 bases from J, leaving 14 bases between. The CDR3 here is CASSLMVGLYNEQFF. The CDR3 DNA reads as TGTGCCAGCAGCCTCATGGTGGGCCTATACAATGAGCAGTTCTTC.

The V and J genes are TRBV21-1 and TRBJ2-7; no DNA check was done on the table's D call, TRBD2. TRBV21-1 is a pseudogene locus. The CDR3 spans 20 residues. Here the CDR3 DNA reads TGTGCCAGCAGCACCCACCGACTAGCGGGGGGCCCATCGGTTGTGTACGAGCAGTACTTC. Amino acid sequence: CASSTHRLAGGPSVVYEQYF.

This clone was recorded only once. The rearrangement uses TRBV7-3 and TRBJ2-1, with a weak D call TRBD2 (7 bases). The germline CDR1 and CDR2 sequences are SGHTA and FQGTGA. V was pared by 3 bases and J by 3 bases, with 12 bases between. The CDR3 spans 15 residues. The CDR3 DNA reads as TGTGCCAGCAGCTTGAGGGGAGGGGGCTACAATGAGCAGTTCTTC. Amino acid sequence: CASSLRGGGYNEQFF.

The rearrangement joins TRBV5-6 to TRBJ2-5; the match to TRBD1 covers 9 bases. Germline values: CDR1 SGHDT, CDR2 YYEEEE. V lost 3 bases and J lost 5; bases outside the gene matches: 17. The CDR3 contains 18 residues. CDR3 in DNA: TGTGCCAGCAGCTCGGCACGTCCCGGGACAGGGATCTGGGAGACCCAGTACTTC. Its translation: CASSSARPGTGIWETQYF.

V is TRBV9 and J is TRBJ1-2; the D gene is possibly TRBD1 (5 bases). The V end was cut by 0 bases, the J end by 5 bases, with 14 bases between. Germline-derived CDR1 and CDR2 are SGDLS and YYNGEE. This CDR3 region has 15 residues. DNA of the CDR3: TGTGCCAGCAGCGTAGTAGACCGCAGGGTGTATGGCTACACCTTC. Encoded protein: CASSVVDRRVYGYTF.

J is TRBJ2-1 and V is TRBV11-3; 7 nucleotides agree with TRBD2. V lost 5 bases to trimming and J lost 1 base; unmatched junction nucleotides: 5. Germline assignment: CDR1 SGHNT and CDR2 YENEEA. There are 15 residues in the CDR3. CDR3 DNA sequence: TGTGCCAGCAGCCTCCGGCGGGGGTCCTACAATGAGCAGTTCTTC. Its protein product is CASSLRRGSYNEQFF.

This sequence joins TRBV3-1 (or the pseudogene TRBV3-2) and TRBJ2-5; a weak D match, TRBD2 (7 bases). The CDR3 is 14 residues long. Trimming stripped 0 bases from V and 7 bases from J, with 12 bases between. Looked up from germline, CDR1 is LGHDT and CDR2 is YNNKEL (reference sequence). CDR3 residues: CASSQEVGGATQYF. The DNA for the CDR3 is TGTGCCAGCAGCCAAGAGGTGGGGGGGGCGACCCAGTACTTC.

The gene calls are TRBV19 and TRBJ1-1; D is uncertain. The V end lost 7 bases, the J end lost 1 base, and 16 bases lay between the germline ends. The CDR3 covers 15 residues. CDR1 is LNHDA and CDR2 is SQIVND in the germline V gene (reference sequence). CDR3 protein: CASTGPAGANTEAFF. DNA of the CDR3: TGTGCCAGTACTGGCCCGGCGGGAGCGAACACTGAAGCTTTCTTT.